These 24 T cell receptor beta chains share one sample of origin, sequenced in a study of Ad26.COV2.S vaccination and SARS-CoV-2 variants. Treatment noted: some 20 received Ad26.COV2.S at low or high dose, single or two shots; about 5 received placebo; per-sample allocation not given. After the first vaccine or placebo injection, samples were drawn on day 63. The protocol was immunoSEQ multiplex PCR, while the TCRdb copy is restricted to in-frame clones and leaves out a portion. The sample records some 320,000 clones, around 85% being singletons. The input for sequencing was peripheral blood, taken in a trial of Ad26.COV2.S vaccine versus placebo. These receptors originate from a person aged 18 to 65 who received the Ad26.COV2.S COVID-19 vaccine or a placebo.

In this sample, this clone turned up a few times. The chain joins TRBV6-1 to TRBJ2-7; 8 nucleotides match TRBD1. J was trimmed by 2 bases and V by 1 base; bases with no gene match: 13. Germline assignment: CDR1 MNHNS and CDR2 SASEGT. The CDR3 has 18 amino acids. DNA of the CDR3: TGTGCCAGCAGTGAAGACCGGAGGCAGGGGGCCTTTCCCTACGAGCAGTACTTC. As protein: CASSEDRRQGAFPYEQYF.

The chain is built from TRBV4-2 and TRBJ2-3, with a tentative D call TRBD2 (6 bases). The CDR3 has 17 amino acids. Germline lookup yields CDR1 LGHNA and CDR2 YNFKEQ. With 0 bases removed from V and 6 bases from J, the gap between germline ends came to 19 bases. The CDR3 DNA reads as TGTGCCAGCAGCCAAGATCGCGGAGGGGCTGGGGTGGATACGCAGTATTTT. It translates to CASSQDRGGAGVDTQYF.

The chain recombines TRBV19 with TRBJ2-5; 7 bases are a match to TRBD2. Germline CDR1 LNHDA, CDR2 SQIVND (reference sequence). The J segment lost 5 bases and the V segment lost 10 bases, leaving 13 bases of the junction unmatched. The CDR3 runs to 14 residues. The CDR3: CATGSVRGGETQYF. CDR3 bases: TGTGCCACCGGGAGTGTGCGGGGAGGGGAGACCCAGTACTTC.

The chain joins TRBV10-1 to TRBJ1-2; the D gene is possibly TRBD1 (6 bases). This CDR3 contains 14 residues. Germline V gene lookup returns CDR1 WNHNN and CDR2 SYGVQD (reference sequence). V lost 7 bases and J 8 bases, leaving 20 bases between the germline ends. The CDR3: CASTKQGLLDGYTF. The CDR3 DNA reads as TGCGCCAGCACCAAGCAGGGGCTACTAGACGGCTACACCTTC.

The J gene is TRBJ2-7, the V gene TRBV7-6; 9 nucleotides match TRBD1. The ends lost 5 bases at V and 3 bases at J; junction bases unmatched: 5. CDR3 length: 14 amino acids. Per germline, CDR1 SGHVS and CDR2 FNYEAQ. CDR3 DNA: TGTGCCAGCAGCCCGGGACAGGGTCGCTACGAGCAGTACTTC. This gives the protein CASSPGQGRYEQYF.

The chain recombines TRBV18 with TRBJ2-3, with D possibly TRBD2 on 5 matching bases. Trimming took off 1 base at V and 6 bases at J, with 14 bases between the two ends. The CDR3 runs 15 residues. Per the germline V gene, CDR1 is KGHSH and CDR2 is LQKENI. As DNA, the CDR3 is TGTGCCAGCTCACCACAAGAGGGCCCAGTGGATACGCAGTATTTT. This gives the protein CASSPQEGPVDTQYF.

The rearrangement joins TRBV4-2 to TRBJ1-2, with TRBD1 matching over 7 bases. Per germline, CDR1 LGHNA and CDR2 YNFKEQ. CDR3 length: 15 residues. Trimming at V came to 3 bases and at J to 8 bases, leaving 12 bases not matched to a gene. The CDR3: CASSQLQGTARGYTF. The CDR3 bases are TGTGCCAGCAGCCAGCTACAGGGGACAGCTAGGGGCTACACCTTC.

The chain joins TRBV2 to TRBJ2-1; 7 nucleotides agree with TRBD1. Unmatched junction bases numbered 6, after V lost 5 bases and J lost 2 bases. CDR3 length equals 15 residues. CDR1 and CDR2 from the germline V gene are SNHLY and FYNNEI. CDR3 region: CASSSPGQTYNEQFF. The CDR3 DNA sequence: TGTGCCAGCAGTTCACCGGGACAGACCTACAATGAGCAGTTCTTC.

The CDR3 DNA reads as TGTGCCAGCAGCTTGGTTAGCGGTCTCACCGGGGAGCTGTTTTTT. Translated: CASSLVSGLTGELFF. The chain uses TRBV5-5 and TRBJ2-2, with D tentatively TRBD2 (6 bases). The V and J ends lost 0 bases and 4 bases respectively, with 10 bases between them. CDR3 length: 15 amino acids. Germline CDR1 and CDR2: SGHKS and YYEKEE (reference sequence).

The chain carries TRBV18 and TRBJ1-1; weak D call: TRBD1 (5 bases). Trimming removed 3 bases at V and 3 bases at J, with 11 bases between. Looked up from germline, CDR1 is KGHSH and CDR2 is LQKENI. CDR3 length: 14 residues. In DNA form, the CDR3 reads TGTGCCAGCTCACCCTTAGGGGAGGACACTGAAGCTTTCTTT. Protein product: CASSPLGEDTEAFF.

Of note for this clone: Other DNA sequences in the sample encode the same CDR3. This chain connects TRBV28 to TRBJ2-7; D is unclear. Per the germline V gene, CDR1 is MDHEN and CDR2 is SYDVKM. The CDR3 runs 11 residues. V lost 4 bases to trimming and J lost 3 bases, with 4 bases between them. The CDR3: CASSSNYEQYF. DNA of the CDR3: TGTGCCAGCAGTTCCAACTACGAGCAGTACTTC.

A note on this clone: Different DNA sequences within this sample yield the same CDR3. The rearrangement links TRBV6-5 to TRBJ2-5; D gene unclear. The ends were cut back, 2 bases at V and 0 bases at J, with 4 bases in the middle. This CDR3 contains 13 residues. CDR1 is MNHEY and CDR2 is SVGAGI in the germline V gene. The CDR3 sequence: CASSYGHQETQYF. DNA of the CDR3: TGTGCCAGCAGTTACGGCCACCAAGAGACCCAGTACTTC.

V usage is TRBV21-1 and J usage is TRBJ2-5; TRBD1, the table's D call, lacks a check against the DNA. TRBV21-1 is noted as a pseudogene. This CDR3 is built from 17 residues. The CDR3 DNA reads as TGTGCCAGCAGCACAATTGGACAGGGACATATTATCGAGACCCAGTACTTC. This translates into CASSTIGQGHIIETQYF.

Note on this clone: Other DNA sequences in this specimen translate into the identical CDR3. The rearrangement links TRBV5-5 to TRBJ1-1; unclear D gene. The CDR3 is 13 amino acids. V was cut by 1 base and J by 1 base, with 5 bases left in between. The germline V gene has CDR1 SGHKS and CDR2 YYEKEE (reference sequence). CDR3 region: CASSLSANTEAFF. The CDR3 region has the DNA TGTGCCAGCAGCTTGTCAGCGAACACTGAAGCTTTCTTT. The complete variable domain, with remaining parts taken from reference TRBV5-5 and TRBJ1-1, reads DAGVTQSPTHLIKTRGQQVTLRCSPISGHKSVSWYQQVLGQGPQFIFQYYEKEERGRGNFPDRFSARQFPNYSSELNVNALLLGDSALYLCASSLSANTEAFFGQGTRLTVV.

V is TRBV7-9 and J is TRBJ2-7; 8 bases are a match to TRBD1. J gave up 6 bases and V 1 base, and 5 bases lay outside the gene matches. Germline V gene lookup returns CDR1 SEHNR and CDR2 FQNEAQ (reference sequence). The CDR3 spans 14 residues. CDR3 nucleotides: TGTGCCAGCAGCTTAGGACAGGGGTTTCGCGAGCAGTACTTC. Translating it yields CASSLGQGFREQYF.

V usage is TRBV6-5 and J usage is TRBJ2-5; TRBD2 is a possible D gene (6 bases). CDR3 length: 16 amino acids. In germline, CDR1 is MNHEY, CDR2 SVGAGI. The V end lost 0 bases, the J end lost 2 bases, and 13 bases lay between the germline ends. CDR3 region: CASSYSRGSGQETQYF. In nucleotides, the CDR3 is TGTGCCAGCAGTTACTCGCGGGGTAGCGGTCAAGAGACCCAGTACTTC.

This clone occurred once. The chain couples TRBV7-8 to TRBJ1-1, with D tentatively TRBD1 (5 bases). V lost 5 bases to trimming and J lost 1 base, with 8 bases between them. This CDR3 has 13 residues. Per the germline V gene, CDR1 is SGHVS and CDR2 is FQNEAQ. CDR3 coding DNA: TGTGCCAGCAGCCGGACAAGGAACACTGAAGCTTTCTTT. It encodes CASSRTRNTEAFF.

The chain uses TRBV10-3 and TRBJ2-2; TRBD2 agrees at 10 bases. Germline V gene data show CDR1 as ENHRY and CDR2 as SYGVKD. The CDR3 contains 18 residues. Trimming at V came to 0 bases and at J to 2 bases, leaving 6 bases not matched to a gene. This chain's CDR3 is CAISESWLAGANTGELFF. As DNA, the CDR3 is TGTGCCATCAGTGAGTCTTGGCTAGCGGGGGCCAACACCGGGGAGCTGTTTTTT.

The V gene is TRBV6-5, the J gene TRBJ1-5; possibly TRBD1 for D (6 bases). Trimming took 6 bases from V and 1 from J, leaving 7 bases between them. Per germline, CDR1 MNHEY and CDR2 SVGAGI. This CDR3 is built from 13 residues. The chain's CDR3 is CASSRGSNQPQHF. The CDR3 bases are TGTGCCAGCAGCAGGGGAAGCAATCAGCCCCAGCATTTT.

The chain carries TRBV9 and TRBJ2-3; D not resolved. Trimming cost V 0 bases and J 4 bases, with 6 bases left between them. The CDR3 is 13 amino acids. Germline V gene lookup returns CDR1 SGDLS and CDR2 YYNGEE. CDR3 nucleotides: TGTGCCAGCAGCGTAGGTGGATCAGATACGCAGTATTTT. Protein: CASSVGGSDTQYF.

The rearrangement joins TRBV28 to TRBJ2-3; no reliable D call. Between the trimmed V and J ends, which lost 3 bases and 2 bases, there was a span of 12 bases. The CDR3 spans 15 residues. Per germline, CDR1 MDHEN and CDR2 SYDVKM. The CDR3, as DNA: TGTGCCAGCAGTTTTGATATGGGTTCCACAGATACGCAGTATTTT. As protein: CASSFDMGSTDTQYF. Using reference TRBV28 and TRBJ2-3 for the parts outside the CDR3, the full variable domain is DVKVTQSSRYLVKRTGEKVFLECVQDMDHENMFWYRQDPGLGLRLIYFSYDVKMKEKGDIPEGYSVSREKKERFSLILESASTNQTSMYLCASSFDMGSTDTQYFGPGTRLTVL.

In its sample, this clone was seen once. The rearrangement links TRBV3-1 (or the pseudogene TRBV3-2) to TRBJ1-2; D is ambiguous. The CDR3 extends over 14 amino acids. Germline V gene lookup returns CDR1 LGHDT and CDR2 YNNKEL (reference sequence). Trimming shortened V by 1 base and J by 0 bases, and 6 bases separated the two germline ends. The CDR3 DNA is TGTGCCAGCAGCCAAGCGAACTCTAACTATGGCTACACCTTC. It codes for CASSQANSNYGYTF.

The CDR3 nucleotides read TGTGCCAGCAGCGCCACGGTCTTCGATAGCGGGGTGAAGCAGTTCTTC. Translating gives CASSATVFDSGVKQFF. This chain connects TRBV3-1 (or the pseudogene TRBV3-2) to TRBJ2-1; 8 positions match TRBD2. The J segment lost 11 bases and the V segment lost 5 bases, leaving 17 bases of the junction unmatched. Germline assignment: CDR1 LGHDT and CDR2 YNNKEL (reference sequence). CDR3 length equals 16 residues.

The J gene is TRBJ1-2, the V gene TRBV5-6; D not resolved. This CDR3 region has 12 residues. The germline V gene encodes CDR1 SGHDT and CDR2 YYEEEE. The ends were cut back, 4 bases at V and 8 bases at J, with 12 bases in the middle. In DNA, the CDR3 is TGTGCCAGCAGCCCCGGGAGGCAAGGCTACACCTTC. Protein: CASSPGRQGYTF.